The clone carrying this T cell receptor (beta chain) was picked up many times. Antigen unknown. These data originate in a study of T cell repertoires in cytomegalovirus infection. Study summary: CMV epitopes used comprised recently identified HLA-C-restricted ones and well-studied HLA-B-restricted ones.

V was pared by 4 bases and J by 2 bases, with 11 bases between. Germline V gives CDR1 SEHNR, CDR2 FQNEAQ (reference sequence). The CDR3 spans 14 residues. TCRdb fed the reads into MiXCR, producing one record per CDR3 protein. The sample has 700,000 to 850,000 distinct CDR3 sequences; approximately 30% are singletons. Findings and caveats of the study: In two of eight donors, the top clonotype was HLA-C-restricted CMV-specific.

The sample in question was cultured CD8+ T cells from PBMCs, obtained from culture after CMV antigen stimulation. This chain links TRBV7-9 with TRBJ2-5; no reliable D call. The receptor's source is a human donor in good health (CMV status not recorded). Some clones in this sample may be carry-over from other donors' samples. CDR3 bases: TGTGCCAGCAGCTCCGTGCTGGGACAAGAGACCCAGTACTTC. Translated, it gives CASSSVLGQETQYF.